This entry is about one T cell receptor beta chain. The record originates from a study of blood T cell repertoires in COVID-19. As for the study in general: Samples representing acute and convalescent COVID-19 were sourced from the United States, Italy and Spain.

The CDR3 loop spans 15 amino acids. V was shortened by 3 bases and J by 4 bases, with 13 bases between the two germline ends. From germline, CDR1 is SGHAT and CDR2 FQNNGV. In the source study's methods: Amplification with reference gene primers provided the estimates of nucleated cell counts. TCRdb's copy holds only in-frame clones and misses some; the assay was immunoSEQ multiplex PCR. V, J and clone size are taken as reported in that table, and D and trimming were inferred from the DNA itself. The table shows under 300,000 clones, with approximately 85% occurring only once. Sequencing used PBMCs or T cells enriched from blood (not recorded which). This receptor was identified in a woman in her fifties or sixties who had recovered from COVID-19. The chain uses TRBV11-2 and TRBJ1-5, with a possible D match to TRBD1 (6 bases). CDR3 amino acids: CASSFSRGENQPQHF. CDR3 nucleotides: TGTGCCAGCAGCTTCTCCAGGGGTGAAAATCAGCCCCAGCATTTT.